The next 22 T cell receptor beta chains were all read from a single sample in a study of blood T cell repertoires in COVID-19. The data were produced by immunoSEQ multiplex PCR, yet TCRdb's version contains in-frame clones alone and is incomplete. The data hold about 50,000 clones, with roughly 87% observed a single time. The sequenced material came from peripheral blood. These receptors were collected from a human donor with active COVID-19. The donor label of this sample is uncertain.

The chain combines TRBV14 with TRBJ1-1; tentative D call: TRBD1 (6 bases). The CDR3 runs to 15 residues. Germline V gene data show CDR1 as SGHDN and CDR2 as FVKESK. The ends were cut back, 0 bases at V and 6 bases at J, with 14 bases in the middle. In nucleotides, the CDR3 is TGTGCCAGCAGCCAAGATTTAGGGGGGGGATCTGAAGCTTTCTTT. This encodes CASSQDLGGGSEAFF.

For this clone: Germline is not matched at one junction end, which may reflect a read error. V gene TRBV7-7 combines with J gene TRBJ2-5; a possible D gene is TRBD2 (5 bases). Germline values: CDR1 SSHAT, CDR2 FNYEAQ (reference sequence). The CDR3 totals 16 residues. This CDR3 reads CASSALVPGFAETQYF. Written as DNA, the CDR3 is TGTGCTAGCAGCGCCCTGGTCCCGGGATTTGCTGAGACCCAGTACTTC.

The chain uses TRBV9 and TRBJ2-3; 8 nucleotides align to TRBD1. The CDR3 runs 17 residues. The V segment lost 0 bases and the J segment 4 bases; nucleotides outside the gene matches: 10. Germline V lookup: CDR1 SGDLS, CDR2 YYNGEE. This CDR3 is CASSVVGAGGRSDTQYF. Here the CDR3 DNA reads TGTGCCAGCAGCGTAGTGGGGGCAGGGGGCCGGTCAGATACGCAGTATTTT.

This clone was recorded once. The rearrangement links TRBV11-3 to TRBJ2-1, with 10 bases fitting TRBD2. This CDR3 region has 15 residues. In germline, CDR1 is SGHNT, CDR2 YENEEA. Trimming removed 5 bases from V and 8 bases from J; junction bases left unmatched: 9. Here the CDR3 reads CASSNSGGPLDEQFF. Here the CDR3 DNA reads TGTGCCAGCAGCAATAGCGGGGGGCCCTTGGATGAGCAGTTCTTC.

The chain recombines TRBV10-3 with TRBJ1-3, with D unresolved. This CDR3 comprises 12 residues. Germline V gives CDR1 ENHRY, CDR2 SYGVKD. Deletions cut 4 bases from V and 2 bases from J, with 3 bases between. In DNA, the CDR3 is TGTGCCATCAGTGGTACTGGAAACACCATATATTTT. It translates to CAISGTGNTIYF.

This clone is labeled as medium-sized. The gene calls are TRBV6-5 and TRBJ2-3, with 12 bases lining up with TRBD2. Germline lookup yields CDR1 MNHEY and CDR2 SVGAGI. Trimming cost V 5 bases and J 6 bases; bases outside gene matches: 6. This CDR3 spans 15 amino acids. The CDR3 sequence: CASSRTSGAPDTQYF. CDR3 nucleotide sequence: TGTGCCAGCAGTAGGACTAGCGGGGCCCCCGATACGCAGTATTTT.

The rearrangement links TRBV7-2 to TRBJ2-7; possibly TRBD1 for D (6 bases). V lost 5 bases to trimming and J lost 6 bases, with 14 bases between them. Germline V lookup: CDR1 SGHTA, CDR2 FQGNSA. The CDR3 is 13 residues long. DNA of the CDR3: TGTGCCAGCAGCCGGGACATCGATTCCGAGCAGTACTTC. This codes for CASSRDIDSEQYF. The full variable domain, with the rest looked up from reference TRBV7-2 and TRBJ2-7, is GAGVSQSPSNKVTEKGKDVELRCDPISGHTALYWYRQSLGQGLEFLIYFQGNSAPDKSGLPSDRFSAERTGGSVSTLTIQRTQQEDSAVYLCASSRDIDSEQYFGPGTRLTVT.

V usage is TRBV5-1 and J usage is TRBJ1-4; no firm D call. CDR3 length: 15 amino acids. Trimming removed 0 bases from V and 4 bases from J, with 10 bases in between. Germline CDR1 reads SGHRS; CDR2 reads YFSETQ. CDR3 amino acids: CASSLGSGHNEKLFF. DNA for the CDR3: TGCGCCAGCAGCTTGGGGTCAGGCCATAATGAAAAACTGTTTTTT.

V is TRBV29-1 and J is TRBJ1-2; TRBD1 agrees at 8 bases. Germline assignment: CDR1 SQVTM and CDR2 ANQGSEA. CDR3 length equals 14 residues. V dropped 4 bases and J dropped 6; count of bases not matched to a gene: 10. This CDR3 is CSVVLGTGENGYTF. CDR3 nucleotide sequence: TGCAGCGTTGTACTCGGGACAGGAGAAAATGGCTACACCTTC.

The gene calls are TRBV3-1 (or the pseudogene TRBV3-2) and TRBJ2-5; D possibly corresponds to TRBD1 (5 bases). Trimming removed 4 bases at V and 4 bases at J, with 16 bases between. CDR3 length: 15 amino acids. CDR1 is LGHDT and CDR2 is YNNKEL in the germline V gene (reference sequence). DNA for the CDR3: TGTGCCAGCAGCCCCAGGGTCAGGCCGGCAGAGACCCAGTACTTC. Protein sequence: CASSPRVRPAETQYF.

A note on this clone: The junction departs from the called germline gene at one end, perhaps through a read error. The V and J genes are TRBV6-1 and TRBJ1-6; D is possibly TRBD1 (6 bases). The CDR3 runs 15 residues. Germline V gene data show CDR1 as MNHNS and CDR2 as SASEGT. The CDR3 bases are TGTGCCAGCAGTGACAATTCAGGGGCCTACCTACCCCTCCGCTTT. Translating gives CASSDNSGAYLPLRF.

The V call is TRBV15, the J call TRBJ1-6; D is perhaps TRBD1 (6 bases). The CDR3 loop spans 17 amino acids. CDR1 is LNHNV, CDR2 YYDKDF, per germline (reference sequence). Trimming removed 3 bases at V and 0 bases at J, with 12 bases between. The CDR3 nucleotides read TGTGCCACCAGCAGCGGACAGAGAAGCTCCTATAATTCACCCCTCCACTTT. The encoded protein is CATSSGQRSSYNSPLHF. Full variable domain (outside the CDR3, taken from reference TRBV15 and TRBJ1-6): DAMVIQNPRYQVTQFGKPVTLSCSQTLNHNVMYWYQQKSSQAPKLLFHYYDKDFNNEADTPDNFQSRRPNTSFCFLDIRSPGLGDTAMYLCATSSGQRSSYNSPLHFGNGTRLTVT.

The chain recombines TRBV6-6 with TRBJ2-7, with D unresolved. With 0 bases removed from V and 12 bases from J, the gap between germline ends came to 15 bases. The CDR3 has 13 residues. Germline loops: CDR1 MNHNY, CDR2 SVGAGI (reference sequence). The CDR3 DNA reads TGTGCCAGCAGTTACTCATGGCGGTCCCTGTTGTACTTC. Protein: CASSYSWRSLLYF.

The V call is TRBV3-1 (or the pseudogene TRBV3-2), the J call TRBJ2-3; tentatively, D is TRBD1 (6 bases). Trimming pared 0 bases from V and 7 bases from J, leaving 14 bases between. This CDR3 spans 15 amino acids. Germline CDR1 is LGHDT and CDR2 is YNNKEL (reference sequence). This CDR3 reads CASSQEGPRGNTQYF. In nucleotides, the CDR3 is TGTGCCAGCAGCCAAGAAGGCCCCAGGGGAAATACGCAGTATTTT.

The chain links TRBV6-2 or TRBV6-3 to TRBJ2-1; 7 nucleotides line up with TRBD2. This CDR3 has 20 residues. V trimming: 6 bases; J trimming: 0 bases; junction bases outside the gene matches: 20. Germline V gene sequence: CDR1 MNHEY, CDR2 SVGEGT. CDR3 sequence (DNA): TGTGCCAGCAGCAACGGGGCTAGCGGAGGGTTGGGGAGCTCCTACAATGAGCAGTTCTTC. This translates into CASSNGASGGLGSSYNEQFF.

V is TRBV5-1 and J is TRBJ2-3; 8 bases align to TRBD2. V was clipped by 5 bases and J by 1 base; unmatched bases: 6. This CDR3 region has 15 residues. Germline values: CDR1 SGHRS, CDR2 YFSETQ. DNA of the CDR3: TGCGCCAGCAGGGAGCGGGGGAGTGGCACAGATACGCAGTATTTT. It yields the protein CASRERGSGTDTQYF.

This chain links TRBV27 with TRBJ2-2; possibly TRBD1 for D (5 bases). This CDR3 contains 16 residues. The germline gives CDR1 MNHEY, CDR2 SMNVEV (reference sequence). Trimming shortened V by 3 bases and J by 1 base, and 12 bases separated the two germline ends. CDR3: CASSFLGARNTGELFF. CDR3 DNA sequence: TGTGCCAGCAGTTTTTTAGGGGCGAGGAACACCGGGGAGCTGTTTTTT.

The V and J genes are TRBV12-5 and TRBJ2-7, with TRBD2 matching 7 bases. Germline CDR1 and CDR2: LGHNT and FRNRAP. The V and J ends lost 0 bases and 9 bases, in that order; junction bases with no gene match: 20. The CDR3 runs 18 residues. The CDR3 DNA sequence: TGTGCTAGTGGTTTGGTCCTGGGGAGGGCACCCCCCCCTCTAGGGCAGTACTTC. Protein: CASGLVLGRAPPPLGQYF.

V gene TRBV12-3 or TRBV12-4 combines with J gene TRBJ2-5; 9 nucleotides agree with TRBD2. CDR3 length: 11 amino acids. V gave up 7 bases and J gave up 9 bases; unmatched junction bases: 3. CDR3: CASKGTSPQYF. CDR3 DNA sequence: TGTGCCAGCAAAGGGACTAGCCCCCAGTACTTC.

V gene TRBV7-2 combines with J gene TRBJ2-2; 11 positions agree with TRBD2. The J segment lost 0 bases and the V segment lost 5 bases, leaving 8 bases of the junction unmatched. The CDR3 is 18 amino acids. CDR1 SGHTA and CDR2 FQGNSA come from the germline V gene. The CDR3 here is CASSLGTSGAANTGELFF. The CDR3 DNA reads TGTGCCAGCAGCCTCGGGACTAGCGGCGCTGCGAACACCGGGGAGCTGTTTTTT.

V is TRBV29-1 and J is TRBJ2-7; D call uncertain. The CDR3 is 12 amino acids. V was trimmed by 7 bases and J by 2 bases, leaving 12 bases between them. Germline CDR1 is SQVTM and CDR2 is ANQGSEA. This chain's CDR3 is CSALAPTYEQYF. CDR3 bases: TGCAGCGCGCTCGCCCCTACCTACGAGCAGTACTTC.

The chain recombines TRBV2 with TRBJ2-5, with D uncertain. The germline V gene has CDR1 SNHLY and CDR2 FYNNEI. Trimming pared 3 bases from V and 4 bases from J, leaving 12 bases between. The CDR3 extends over 14 amino acids. CDR3 loop: CASSEPAIIETQYF. DNA for the CDR3: TGTGCCAGCAGTGAGCCCGCTATTATAGAGACCCAGTACTTC.